Following are 28 T cell receptor beta chains from one sample sequenced in a study of T cells in Graves' hyperthyroidism and ophthalmopathy. RNA transcripts gave rise to amplified TCR beta CDR3 regions. The TCR CDR3 was amplified in a first-round RT-PCR using the HTBI primer set. TCRdb analysed the multiplex PCR reads with MiXCR anew, one entry per CDR3 protein. The repertoire holds a few hundred thousand distinct CDR3 sequences, with about 16% as singletons. Input material: blood. The receptors were sampled from a woman aged 40 to 50 with Graves' ophthalmopathy.

At least ten counts were recorded for this clonotype. The CDR3 protein is CASTLNDVASTDTQYF. CDR3 coding DNA: TGTGCCAGCACCCTTAATGACGTCGCTAGCACAGATACGCAGTATTTT. The chain is built from TRBV2 and TRBJ2-3, with D unclear. The length of the CDR3 is 16 residues. V shed 7 bases and J shed 0 bases, with 17 bases lying between them. The germline V gene has CDR1 SNHLY and CDR2 FYNNEI.

There are many counts of this clonotype. The CDR3 reads CASSKDRAYEQFF. CDR3 bases: TGTGCCAGCAGCAAGGACAGGGCTTATGAGCAGTTCTTC. The chain is built from TRBV6-1 and TRBJ2-1; 8 nucleotides line up with TRBD1. The CDR3 loop spans 13 amino acids. Germline V lookup: CDR1 MNHNS, CDR2 SASEGT. With V trimmed by 6 bases and J by 8 bases, 6 bases remained unmatched.

This clonotype was seen a handful of times. The V and J genes are TRBV4-1 and TRBJ1-5, with D hard to call. The germline CDR1 and CDR2 sequences are MGHRA and YSYEKL. Trimming removed 4 bases from V and 0 bases from J, with 13 bases in between. The CDR3 contains 16 residues. CDR3 coding DNA: TGCGCCAGCAGCCCTTATGAAGGGCCTAGCAATCAGCCCCAGCATTTT. It yields the protein CASSPYEGPSNQPQHF.

This chain uses TRBV20-1 with TRBJ2-1; D perhaps matches TRBD2 (7 bases). Germline-derived CDR1 and CDR2 are DFQATT and SNEGSKA (reference sequence). Trimming left V 6 bases short and J 4 bases short, with 19 bases between. The CDR3 totals 15 residues. CDR3: CSAPGGGGYYNEQFF. The CDR3 DNA is TGCAGTGCCCCGGGGGGCGGGGGATATTACAATGAGCAGTTCTTC.

This clonotype was counted at least ten times. A read error may explain this, as a much larger clone is one base away. This rearrangement joins TRBV27 to TRBJ2-1; 7 nucleotides line up with TRBD1. CDR1 is MNHEY and CDR2 is SMNVEV in the germline V gene (reference sequence). The trim removed 6 bases at V and 2 bases at J, leaving 4 bases unmatched. The length of the CDR3 is 14 residues. DNA for the CDR3: TGTGCCAGCAGCACCGGGACAGCCTACAATGAGCAGTTCTTC. Residues: CASSTGTAYNEQFF.

This clonotype was seen repeatedly, ten times or more. Germline is not matched at one junction end, which may reflect a read error. The chain has TRBV6-1 and TRBJ2-7; 9 bases are a match to TRBD1. Looked up from germline, CDR1 is MNHNS and CDR2 is SASEGT. The CDR3 consists of 15 residues. The CDR3 reads CASSITGGPSDEQYF. CDR3 nucleotide sequence: TGTGCCAGCAGCATAACAGGGGGCCCCTCCGACGAGCAGTACTTC.

This clonotype was seen repeatedly, ten times or more. The chain joins TRBV28 to TRBJ2-5, with D hard to call. The CDR3 totals 13 residues. V dropped 6 bases and J dropped 2 bases, with 10 bases sitting between them. Germline assignment: CDR1 MDHEN and CDR2 SYDVKM. CDR3 nucleotides: TGTGCCAGCAGCAGGACGTATCAAGAGACCCAGTACTTC. This encodes CASSRTYQETQYF.

This clonotype showed up just a few times. Here the CDR3 omits its conserved ending phenylalanine or tryptophan, so a read error is the likely source. The chain has TRBV20-1 and TRBJ1-6; D possibly corresponds to TRBD1 (6 bases). Germline lookup yields CDR1 DFQATT and CDR2 SNEGSKA (reference sequence). The CDR3 spans 15 residues. Trimming stripped 1 base from V and 6 bases from J, with 13 bases between. The CDR3 spells CSARVQGAFNSPLHL. The CDR3 DNA follows: TGCAGTGCTAGAGTACAGGGAGCCTTTAATTCACCCCTCCACCTT.

In this sample, this clonotype turned up many times. The chain combines TRBV28 with TRBJ2-7; D may be TRBD2 (5 bases). CDR1 is MDHEN and CDR2 is SYDVKM in the germline V gene. The V and J ends lost 8 bases and 6 bases respectively, with 14 bases between them. This CDR3 has 12 residues. The CDR3 DNA sequence: TGTGCCAGCCGCAGCGGCGTTCGCGAGCAGTACTTC. Translated: CASRSGVREQYF.

V is TRBV6-5 and J is TRBJ1-5; 11 nucleotides match TRBD1. With V trimmed by 2 bases and J by 1 base, 7 bases remained unmatched. The length of the CDR3 is 18 residues. Germline CDR1 is MNHEY and CDR2 is SVGAGI. CDR3 DNA sequence: TGTGCCAGCAGTTACCGACCGGGACAGGGGGTAAGCAATCAGCCCCAGCATTTT. This gives the protein CASSYRPGQGVSNQPQHF.

There are a few counts of this clonotype. V gene TRBV4-2 combines with J gene TRBJ2-1, with D possibly matching TRBD1 (6 bases). Trimming shortened V by 0 bases and J by 6 bases, and 9 bases separated the two germline ends. CDR3 size: 14 residues. Germline loops: CDR1 LGHNA, CDR2 YNFKEQ. The DNA for the CDR3 is TGTGCCAGCAGCCAAGATCCAGGGGTCAATGAGCAGTTCTTC. Its protein is CASSQDPGVNEQFF.

This clonotype was picked up a small number of times. This sequence joins TRBV20-1 and TRBJ2-7; D gene uncertain. The CDR3 runs to 12 residues. Between the trimmed V and J ends, which lost 0 bases and 4 bases, there was a span of 7 bases. Germline CDR1 and CDR2: DFQATT and SNEGSKA (reference sequence). The CDR3 here is CSARDLAYEQYF. CDR3 DNA: TGCAGTGCTAGAGATCTCGCGTACGAGCAGTACTTC.

The chain is built from TRBV29-1 and TRBJ2-5, with 11 bases lining up with TRBD2. Germline CDR1 reads SQVTM; CDR2 reads ANQGSEA. The V segment lost 3 bases and the J segment 2 bases; nucleotides outside the gene matches: 8. This CDR3 is 16 amino acids long. In nucleotides, the CDR3 is TGCAGCGTTGAGAGGGCTAGCGGGGGGATTCAAGAGACCCAGTACTTC. Encoded protein: CSVERASGGIQETQYF.

This clonotype was seen repeatedly, ten times or more. This sequence joins TRBV18 and TRBJ2-1; no reliable D call. This CDR3 has 15 residues. Deletions cut 5 bases from V and 8 bases from J, with 19 bases between. The V gene's germline CDR1 is KGHSH and CDR2 LQKENI. The DNA for the CDR3 is TGTGCCAGCTCAAACCGGTACACTAACAATGATGAGCAGTTCTTC. As protein: CASSNRYTNNDEQFF. The complete variable domain, with remaining parts taken from reference TRBV18 and TRBJ2-1, reads NAGVMQNPRHLVRRRGQEARLRCSPMKGHSHVYWYRQLPEEGLKFMVYLQKENIIDESGMPKERFSAEFPKEGPSILRIQQVVRGDSAAYFCASSNRYTNNDEQFFGPGTRLTVL.

About this clonotype: Just one base apart from a much larger clone, this may be a read error. The V gene is TRBV18, the J gene TRBJ2-3; D tentatively fits TRBD1 or TRBD2 (5 bases each). Looked up from germline, CDR1 is KGHSH and CDR2 is LQKENI. The CDR3 totals 16 residues. CDR3 DNA: TGTGCCAGCTTACCAATGGGGGTCCCGGGCACAGATACGCAGTATTTT. As protein: CASLPMGVPGTDTQYF.

This clonotype was counted a few times. The rearrangement uses TRBV20-1 and TRBJ2-3, with TRBD2 matching 8 bases. CDR1 and CDR2 (germline): DFQATT, SNEGSKA (reference sequence). The CDR3 spans 14 residues. CDR3 sequence (DNA): TGCAGACTCACAAGCGGGAGCTTGGAAGATACGCAGTATTTT. It codes for CRLTSGSLEDTQYF.

This clonotype came up many times. The genes are TRBV30 and TRBJ2-7; 10 bases are shared with TRBD1. J was trimmed by 2 bases and V by 3 bases; bases with no gene match: 10. Germline V gene lookup returns CDR1 GTSNPN and CDR2 SVGIG (reference sequence). The CDR3 loop spans 16 amino acids. CDR3 bases: TGTGCCTGGAGCCTTCCGGGACAGGGGTTTCCCTACGAGCAGTACTTC. Translation: CAWSLPGQGFPYEQYF.

This clonotype showed up many times. The V call is TRBV30, the J call TRBJ2-1; D is perhaps TRBD2 (6 bases). The germline gives CDR1 GTSNPN, CDR2 SVGIG (reference sequence). Trimming removed 3 bases at V and 6 bases at J, with 18 bases between. The CDR3 runs 15 residues. DNA for the CDR3: TGTGCCTGGAGAGAACCGGGACTGCCACGCAATGAGCAGTTCTTC. Its translation is CAWREPGLPRNEQFF.

This clonotype was seen many times. The rearrangement links TRBV11-2 to TRBJ2-5; D possibly corresponds to TRBD1 (5 bases). The CDR3 spans 14 residues. Germline V gene data show CDR1 as SGHAT and CDR2 as FQNNGV. Trimming took 2 bases from V and 4 from J, leaving 11 bases between them. CDR3 nucleotide sequence: TGTGCCAGCAGCTTACACAGGAGTGGAGAGACCCAGTACTTC. The encoded protein is CASSLHRSGETQYF. Variable domain in full (rest from reference TRBV11-2 and TRBJ2-5): EAGVAQSPRYKIIEKRQSVAFWCNPISGHATLYWYQQILGQGPKLLIQFQNNGVVDDSQLPKDRFSAERLKGVDSTLKIQPAKLEDSAVYLCASSLHRSGETQYFGPGTRLLVL.

The genes are TRBV2 and TRBJ2-7, with 7 positions matching TRBD1. Trimming cost V 6 bases and J 2 bases; bases outside gene matches: 4. Looked up from germline, CDR1 is SNHLY and CDR2 is FYNNEI. There are 13 residues in the CDR3. CDR3 protein: CASRNRGPYEQYF. DNA of the CDR3: TGTGCCAGCAGGAACAGGGGCCCCTACGAGCAGTACTTC.

This clonotype was counted between two and nine times. This chain links TRBV6-1 with TRBJ2-2; 9 bases line up with TRBD1. CDR3 length: 16 amino acids. From germline, CDR1 is MNHNS and CDR2 SASEGT. V dropped 5 bases and J dropped 4; count of bases not matched to a gene: 8. The CDR3, as DNA: TGTGCCAGCAGTAGAGCCGGGACAGGGTTCACCGGGGAGCTGTTTTTT. It encodes CASSRAGTGFTGELFF.

This clonotype was counted ten times or more. This sequence joins TRBV2 and TRBJ2-2; D not resolved. The CDR3 sequence is 16 residues long. Germline V CDR1 and CDR2: SNHLY, FYNNEI. V was cut by 3 bases and J by 3 bases, with 14 bases left in between. The CDR3 DNA follows: TGTGCCAGCAGTGAGCGAATCGCGTTGGACACCGGGGAGCTGTTTTTT. Protein: CASSERIALDTGELFF.

The V call is TRBV19, the J call TRBJ1-5, with D unclear. The ends were cut back, 5 bases at V and 5 bases at J, with 16 bases in the middle. CDR1 and CDR2 from the germline V gene are LNHDA and SQIVND (reference sequence). CDR3 length: 15 residues. The CDR3 DNA reads TGTGCCAGTAGTCCACCCGGCGCGTTCGATCAGCCCCAGCATTTT. Protein sequence: CASSPPGAFDQPQHF. The full variable domain, completed using reference TRBV19 and TRBJ1-5, is DGGITQSPKYLFRKEGQNVTLSCEQNLNHDAMYWYRQDPGQGLRLIYYSQIVNDFQKGDIAEGYSVSREKKESFPLTVTSAQKNPTAFYLCASSPPGAFDQPQHFGDGTRLSIL.

This clonotype occurred many times. V usage is TRBV2 and J usage is TRBJ2-3; a weak D match, TRBD1 (5 bases). The CDR3 is 14 amino acids. The germline CDR1 and CDR2 sequences are SNHLY and FYNNEI. Trimming took off 8 bases at V and 6 bases at J, with 18 bases between the two ends. CDR3 residues: CASDTPQGTDTQYF. DNA of the CDR3: TGTGCCAGCGACACTCCTCAGGGTACCGATACGCAGTATTTT. Variable domain in full (rest from reference TRBV2 and TRBJ2-3): EPEVTQTPSHQVTQMGQEVILRCVPISNHLYFYWYRQILGQKVEFLVSFYNNEISEKSEIFDDQFSVERPDGSNFTLKIRSTKLEDSAMYFCASDTPQGTDTQYFGPGTRLTVL.

The rearrangement uses TRBV2 and TRBJ2-5; D ambiguous. Per the germline V gene, CDR1 is SNHLY and CDR2 is FYNNEI. This CDR3 is 16 amino acids long. The V end lost 6 bases, the J end lost 1 base, and 18 bases lay between the germline ends. The CDR3 loop is CASSRNGPIPQETQYF. The CDR3, as DNA: TGTGCCAGCAGCCGTAACGGTCCAATACCCCAAGAGACCCAGTACTTC.

This clonotype was observed at least ten times. The chain links TRBV3-1 to TRBJ2-5, with 10 bases identical to TRBD2. CDR3 size: 14 residues. J gave up 14 bases and V 1 base, and 10 bases lay outside the gene matches. The V gene's germline CDR1 is LGHDT and CDR2 YNNKEL (reference sequence). The CDR3 coding sequence is TGTGCCAGCAGCCAAGTTTTTTCTAGCGGGAGCGTTTACTTC. As protein: CASSQVFSSGSVYF.

This clonotype was seen only a few times. The CDR3, as DNA: TGCAGCGCTAGGACAGATCGAAACACCATATATTTT. Its translation is CSARTDRNTIYF. The chain employs TRBV29-1 and TRBJ1-3; D possibly corresponds to TRBD1 (6 bases). This CDR3 region has 12 residues. Germline-derived CDR1 and CDR2 are SQVTM and ANQGSEA. Between the trimmed V and J ends, which lost 7 bases and 5 bases, there was a span of 12 bases.

The chain carries TRBV12-3 or TRBV12-4 and TRBJ2-5, with D possibly matching TRBD2 (6 bases). The V gene lost 5 bases and the J gene lost 7 bases, with 17 bases spanning the gap. This CDR3 region has 14 residues. CDR3 coding DNA: TGTGCCAGCAGTGCCTCTGGGGCCGGGGGGACCCAGTACTTC. Translation: CASSASGAGGTQYF.